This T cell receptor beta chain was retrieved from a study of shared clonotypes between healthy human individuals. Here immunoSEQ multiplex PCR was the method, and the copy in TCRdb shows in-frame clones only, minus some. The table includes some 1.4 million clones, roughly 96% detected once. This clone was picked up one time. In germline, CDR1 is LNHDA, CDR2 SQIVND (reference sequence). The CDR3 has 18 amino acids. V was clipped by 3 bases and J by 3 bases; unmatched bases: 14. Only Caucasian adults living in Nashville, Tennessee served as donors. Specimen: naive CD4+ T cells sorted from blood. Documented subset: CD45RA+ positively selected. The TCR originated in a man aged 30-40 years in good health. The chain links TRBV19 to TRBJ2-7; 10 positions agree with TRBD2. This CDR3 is CASSITLRPAGGDYEQYF. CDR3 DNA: TGTGCCAGTAGTATTACCCTTCGGCCAGCGGGAGGGGACTACGAGCAGTACTTC.